These 29 T cell receptor beta chains share one sample of origin, sequenced in a study of cytomegalovirus exposure and HLA in healthy donors. The PCR had 60 Vbeta and 13 Jbeta primers. TCRdb's copy holds only in-frame clones and misses some; the assay was immunoSEQ multiplex PCR. Of approximately 190,000 clones in the sample, over 60% were seen once. The sequenced material came from PBMCs. The receptors were sampled from a woman in her twenties or thirties in good health and CMV-seropositive.

This chain connects TRBV4-2 to TRBJ2-5; tentative D call: TRBD2 (5 bases). The CDR3 totals 15 residues. CDR1 is LGHNA and CDR2 is YNFKEQ in the germline V gene. V lost 1 base, J lost 2 bases, and 11 bases lay in between. In DNA, the CDR3 is TGTGCCAGCAGCCAAGGGTTACTAGGGCAAGAGACCCAGTACTTC. Translated, it gives CASSQGLLGQETQYF.

This rearrangement joins TRBV4-3 to TRBJ1-6; D unresolved. The V end was cut by 0 bases, the J end by 0 bases, with 9 bases between. The CDR3 runs to 17 residues. Germline values: CDR1 LGHNA, CDR2 YSLEER. The DNA of the CDR3 is TGCGCCAGCAGCCAAGATCGGGGTAGCTCCTATAATTCACCCCTCCACTTT. Translated, it gives CASSQDRGSSYNSPLHF.

The gene calls are TRBV5-1 and TRBJ1-1, with D possibly TRBD1 on 6 matching bases. Between the trimmed V and J ends, which lost 4 bases and 1 base, there was a span of 11 bases. CDR3 length: 14 residues. The V gene's germline CDR1 is SGHRS and CDR2 YFSETQ. The CDR3 here is CASSRRTANTEAFF. CDR3 in DNA: TGCGCCAGCAGCAGACGGACAGCGAACACTGAAGCTTTCTTT.

The chain employs TRBV5-6 and TRBJ1-1, with D perhaps matching TRBD1 (5 bases). Germline lookup yields CDR1 SGHDT and CDR2 YYEEEE. With 0 bases removed from V and 3 bases from J, the gap between germline ends came to 15 bases. This CDR3 region has 16 residues. CDR3: CASSLGSGVLYTEAFF. CDR3 bases: TGTGCCAGCAGCTTGGGTTCGGGGGTCCTTTACACTGAAGCTTTCTTT.

The chain employs TRBV19 and TRBJ2-3; TRBD1 agrees at 9 bases. The V and J ends lost 8 bases and 1 base, in that order; junction bases with no gene match: 1. Germline values: CDR1 LNHDA, CDR2 SQIVND (reference sequence). This CDR3 has 13 amino acids. In DNA form, the CDR3 reads TGTGCCAGTCGACAGGGGGGCACAGATACGCAGTATTTT. Amino acid sequence: CASRQGGTDTQYF.

The chain recombines TRBV27 with TRBJ1-5, with D tentatively TRBD1 (6 bases). Germline loops: CDR1 MNHEY, CDR2 SMNVEV (reference sequence). The CDR3 length is 14 residues. The V gene lost 6 bases and the J gene lost 3 bases, with 12 bases spanning the gap. In DNA form, the CDR3 reads TGTGCCAGCAGGGACAGTCCCCCCAATCAGCCCCAGCATTTT. This translates into CASRDSPPNQPQHF.

The rearrangement joins TRBV5-1 to TRBJ2-7, with TRBD2 as a possible D gene (5 bases). CDR1 is SGHRS and CDR2 is YFSETQ in the germline V gene. Trimming pared 5 bases from V and 5 bases from J, leaving 11 bases between. This CDR3 has 12 amino acids. CDR3 protein: CASSPEAHEQYF. The CDR3 DNA is TGCGCCAGCAGTCCGGAGGCCCACGAGCAGTACTTC.

The chain is built from TRBV11-3 and TRBJ1-6; D may be TRBD1 (6 bases). Trimming took off 4 bases at V and 6 bases at J, with 7 bases between the two ends. The germline V gene encodes CDR1 SGHNT and CDR2 YENEEA. The CDR3 length is 13 residues. This CDR3 is CASSSDSNSPLHF. DNA for the CDR3: TGTGCCAGCAGCTCGGACAGTAATTCACCCCTCCACTTT.

The chain is built from TRBV27 and TRBJ2-7, with no clear D. CDR3 length: 15 amino acids. CDR1 and CDR2 (germline): MNHEY, SMNVEV (reference sequence). V shed 6 bases and J shed 1 base, with 16 bases lying between them. CDR3 DNA sequence: TGTGCCAGCAGGCCCTTATGGCAAATTTCCTACGAGCAGTACTTC. Its protein is CASRPLWQISYEQYF.

This chain links TRBV5-1 with TRBJ2-1, with 10 bases identical to TRBD2. The V and J ends lost 5 bases and 8 bases, in that order; junction bases with no gene match: 16. This CDR3 region has 17 residues. Germline V gives CDR1 SGHRS, CDR2 YFSETQ. CDR3 DNA sequence: TGCGCCAGCAGGTCTAGCGGGGGACCCCCACCAGGGCATGAGCAGTTCTTC. It is translated as CASRSSGGPPPGHEQFF. Variable domain in full (rest from reference TRBV5-1 and TRBJ2-1): KAGVTQTPRYLIKTRGQQVTLSCSPISGHRSVSWYQQTPGQGLQFLFEYFSETQRNKGNFPGRFSGRQFSNSRSEMNVSTLELGDSALYLCASRSSGGPPPGHEQFFGPGTRLTVL.

This chain links TRBV25-1 with TRBJ2-1; D is possibly TRBD1 (5 bases). Germline loops: CDR1 MGHDK, CDR2 SYGVNS. CDR3 size: 15 residues. Trimming removed 0 bases at V and 6 bases at J, with 12 bases between. The chain's CDR3 is CASSEYGVGVNEQFF. The CDR3 DNA sequence: TGTGCCAGCAGTGAATATGGGGTAGGGGTCAATGAGCAGTTCTTC. Combining the CDR3 with reference TRBV25-1 and TRBJ2-1 gives the whole variable domain EADIYQTPRYLVIGTGKKITLECSQTMGHDKMYWYQQDPGMELHLIHYSYGVNSTEKGDLSSESTVSRIRTEHFPLTLESARPSHTSQYLCASSEYGVGVNEQFFGPGTRLTVL.

The chain uses TRBV28 and TRBJ1-2, with D hard to call. V gave up 5 bases and J gave up 7 bases, with 11 bases separating them. The CDR3 contains 12 residues. The germline V gene has CDR1 MDHEN and CDR2 SYDVKM. Here the CDR3 reads CASSNLGSGYTF. CDR3 in DNA: TGTGCCAGCAGTAATTTAGGGAGTGGCTACACCTTC.

This sequence joins TRBV9 and TRBJ1-5; TRBD1 matches 7 bases. With V trimmed by 0 bases and J by 3 bases, 3 bases remained unmatched. Germline V gene lookup returns CDR1 SGDLS and CDR2 YYNGEE. The CDR3 spans 15 residues. CDR3 nucleotides: TGTGCCAGCAGCGTAGGCGGGACAGTCAATCAGCCCCAGCATTTT. Translated: CASSVGGTVNQPQHF.

This chain links TRBV7-3 with TRBJ2-2; 12 bases are a match to TRBD2. Germline trimming cut 4 bases from V and 6 bases from J; bases unmatched to any gene: 9. CDR1 SGHTA and CDR2 FQGTGA come from the germline V gene. The CDR3 length is 17 residues. DNA for the CDR3: TGTGCCAGCAGCTCCGGACTAGCGGGATTAGTTTCCGGGGAGCTGTTTTTT. Residues: CASSSGLAGLVSGELFF.

The V call is TRBV5-1, the J call TRBJ2-3, with 12 bases fitting TRBD2. The CDR3 is made up of 18 amino acids. CDR1 is SGHRS and CDR2 is YFSETQ in the germline V gene. V lost 4 bases and J lost 5; bases outside the gene matches: 14. CDR3 sequence reads: CASSALAGGPIAGDTQYF. In DNA form, the CDR3 reads TGCGCCAGCAGCGCCCTAGCGGGGGGGCCAATAGCGGGAGATACGCAGTATTTT.

The CDR3 protein is CASSPGLAVANTGELFF. Here the CDR3 DNA reads TGTGCCAGCTCACCCGGACTAGCTGTCGCGAACACCGGGGAGCTGTTTTTT. The genes are TRBV18 and TRBJ2-2; 8 nucleotides align to TRBD2. The V and J ends lost 3 bases and 0 bases, in that order; junction bases with no gene match: 6. The CDR3 has 17 residues. Germline CDR1 is KGHSH and CDR2 is LQKENI.

The chain links TRBV9 to TRBJ2-7; 8 nucleotides agree with TRBD1. The CDR3 has 14 residues. Germline V gene sequence: CDR1 SGDLS, CDR2 YYNGEE. V trimming: 4 bases; J trimming: 5 bases; junction bases outside the gene matches: 8. CDR3 in DNA: TGTGCCAGCAGCCCAAGGACAGGGTATAACGAGCAGTACTTC. It translates to CASSPRTGYNEQYF.

The V call is TRBV15, the J call TRBJ1-2, with a tentative D call TRBD1 (6 bases). V shed 1 base and J shed 8 bases, with 17 bases lying between them. The CDR3 is 15 amino acids. CDR1 LNHNV and CDR2 YYDKDF come from the germline V gene (reference sequence). The CDR3 DNA follows: TGTGCCACCAGCAGAGTTAAGGGGGTCGGGGGGGGCTACACCTTC. Its translation: CATSRVKGVGGGYTF. Looking up the rest from reference TRBV15 and TRBJ1-2 gives the full variable domain: DAMVIQNPRYQVTQFGKPVTLSCSQTLNHNVMYWYQQKSSQAPKLLFHYYDKDFNNEADTPDNFQSRRPNTSFCFLDIRSPGLGDTAMYLCATSRVKGVGGGYTFGSGTRLTVV.

The gene calls are TRBV19 and TRBJ1-4, with D perhaps matching TRBD1 (5 bases). Looked up from germline, CDR1 is LNHDA and CDR2 is SQIVND (reference sequence). The V end lost 3 bases, the J end lost 8 bases, and 19 bases lay between the germline ends. The CDR3 has 16 residues. For the CDR3, the DNA is TGTGCCAGTAGTATCGTTACCGGGGGAGCTAGGGAAAAACTGTTTTTT. Translating gives CASSIVTGGAREKLFF.

This clone was detected once. V usage is TRBV19 and J usage is TRBJ1-3; D is undetermined. This CDR3 is 16 amino acids long. Germline lookup yields CDR1 LNHDA and CDR2 SQIVND (reference sequence). V dropped 3 bases and J dropped 0 bases, with 12 bases sitting between them. CDR3 region: CASSINPRASGNTIYF. The DNA for the CDR3 is TGTGCCAGTAGTATTAATCCCCGAGCCTCTGGAAACACCATATATTTT. Looking up the rest from reference TRBV19 and TRBJ1-3 gives the full variable domain: DGGITQSPKYLFRKEGQNVTLSCEQNLNHDAMYWYRQDPGQGLRLIYYSQIVNDFQKGDIAEGYSVSREKKESFPLTVTSAQKNPTAFYLCASSINPRASGNTIYFGEGSWLTVV.

This sequence joins TRBV28 and TRBJ1-5; 10 bases match TRBD1. Germline CDR1 reads MDHEN; CDR2 reads SYDVKM. The CDR3 is made up of 17 amino acids. Trimming at V came to 6 bases and at J to 5 bases, leaving 13 bases not matched to a gene. The CDR3 DNA reads TGTGCCAGCAGCCTAATATCATGGACAGGGGGGCATCAGCCCCAGCATTTT. Translation: CASSLISWTGGHQPQHF. Drawing the rest from reference TRBV28 and TRBJ1-5, the complete variable domain is DVKVTQSSRYLVKRTGEKVFLECVQDMDHENMFWYRQDPGLGLRLIYFSYDVKMKEKGDIPEGYSVSREKKERFSLILESASTNQTSMYLCASSLISWTGGHQPQHFGDGTRLSIL.

CDR3 sequence: CASNPTSGGTDTQYF. The CDR3 DNA is TGTGCCAGCAACCCCACTAGCGGCGGCACAGATACGCAGTATTTT. The V call is TRBV11-2, the J call TRBJ2-3; 8 bases align to TRBD2. V trimming: 7 bases; J trimming: 1 base; junction bases outside the gene matches: 7. The CDR3 extends over 15 amino acids. Germline V gives CDR1 SGHAT, CDR2 FQNNGV.

The V gene is TRBV5-1, the J gene TRBJ1-6, with no clear D. The germline CDR1 and CDR2 sequences are SGHRS and YFSETQ. CDR3 length: 16 amino acids. Between the trimmed V and J ends, which lost 0 bases and 0 bases, there was a span of 7 bases. This chain's CDR3 is CASSLVVTSYNSPLHF. The DNA for the CDR3 is TGCGCCAGCAGCTTGGTAGTCACCTCCTATAATTCACCCCTCCACTTT.

This clone was observed a single time. The V gene is TRBV28, the J gene TRBJ1-2, with 7 bases fitting TRBD1. The germline CDR1 and CDR2 sequences are MDHEN and SYDVKM. The CDR3 totals 14 residues. Trimming at V came to 5 bases and at J to 1 base, leaving 4 bases not matched to a gene. The CDR3 reads CASSIRQGNYGYTF. CDR3 DNA: TGTGCCAGCAGTATTCGACAGGGTAACTATGGCTACACCTTC.

The chain joins TRBV25-1 to TRBJ2-6; D is unclear. In germline, CDR1 is MGHDK, CDR2 SYGVNS. V shed 6 bases and J shed 6 bases, with 9 bases lying between them. CDR3 size: 13 residues. The CDR3 nucleotides are TGTGCCAGCAGGCCCGAGCCGGCCAACGTCCTGACTTTC. Its protein product is CASRPEPANVLTF.

Here the CDR3 DNA reads TGTGCCAGCTCCCTATCCACAGGGAACACCGGGGAGCTGTTTTTT. It encodes CASSLSTGNTGELFF. V and J are TRBV18 and TRBJ2-2, with D perhaps matching TRBD1 (5 bases). Germline values: CDR1 KGHSH, CDR2 LQKENI. The CDR3 is 15 amino acids. The V end lost 6 bases, the J end lost 1 base, and 12 bases lay between the germline ends.

The chain links TRBV5-1 to TRBJ1-5; D not resolved. V lost 3 bases to trimming and J lost 0 bases, with 7 bases between them. CDR1 is SGHRS, CDR2 YFSETQ, per germline. The CDR3 length is 14 residues. The CDR3 region is CASSSGDSNQPQHF. In DNA form, the CDR3 reads TGCGCCAGCAGCTCGGGAGATAGCAATCAGCCCCAGCATTTT. The full variable domain, in which reference TRBV5-1 and TRBJ1-5 provide the parts outside the CDR3, is KAGVTQTPRYLIKTRGQQVTLSCSPISGHRSVSWYQQTPGQGLQFLFEYFSETQRNKGNFPGRFSGRQFSNSRSEMNVSTLELGDSALYLCASSSGDSNQPQHFGDGTRLSIL.

The chain combines TRBV6-1 with TRBJ2-7; perhaps TRBD2 as D (6 bases). CDR1 is MNHNS, CDR2 SASEGT, per germline. This CDR3 spans 15 amino acids. V lost 3 bases, J lost 0 bases, and 12 bases lay in between. The CDR3 bases are TGTGCCAGCAGTGACCGGTGGAGGGGCTCCTACGAGCAGTACTTC. Its translation: CASSDRWRGSYEQYF.

This clone appeared a few times. The DNA for the CDR3 is TGTGCCAGCAGCTTACTTCAAGGGGGGGAAGGAAACACCATATATTTT. It specifies CASSLLQGGEGNTIYF. The chain links TRBV7-9 to TRBJ1-3, with a possible D match to TRBD1 (6 bases). The germline CDR1 and CDR2 sequences are SEHNR and FQNEAQ (reference sequence). The germline V and J ends were trimmed by 2 bases and 4 bases, with 15 bases remaining between them. This CDR3 spans 16 amino acids. Full variable domain (outside the CDR3, taken from reference TRBV7-9 and TRBJ1-3): DTGVSQNPRHKITKRGQNVTFRCDPISEHNRLYWYRQTLGQGPEFLTYFQNEAQLEKSRLLSDRFSAERPKGSFSTLEIQRTEQGDSAMYLCASSLLQGGEGNTIYFGEGSWLTVV.